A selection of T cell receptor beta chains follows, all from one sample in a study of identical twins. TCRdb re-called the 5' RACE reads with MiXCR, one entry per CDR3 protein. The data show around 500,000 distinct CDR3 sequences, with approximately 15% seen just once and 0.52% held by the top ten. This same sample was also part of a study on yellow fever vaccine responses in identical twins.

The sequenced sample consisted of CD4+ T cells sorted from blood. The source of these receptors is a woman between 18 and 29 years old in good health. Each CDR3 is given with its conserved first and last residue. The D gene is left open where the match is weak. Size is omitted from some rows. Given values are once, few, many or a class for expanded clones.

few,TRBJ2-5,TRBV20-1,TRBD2,CSARLAGGETQYF,TGCAGCGCCCGACTAGCGGGGGGGGAGACCCAGTACTTC
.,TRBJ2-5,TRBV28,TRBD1,CASSQVRGRVETQYF,TGTGCCAGCAGTCAAGTCAGGGGGCGCGTGGAGACCCAGTACTTC
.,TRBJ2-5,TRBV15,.,CATSRGGGQETQYF,TGTGCCACCAGCAGAGGGGGCGGACAAGAGACCCAGTACTTC
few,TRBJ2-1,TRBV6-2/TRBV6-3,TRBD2,CASSSNRVWRGVEEQFF,TGTGCCAGCAGTTCCAACCGCGTCTGGCGGGGGGTGGAGGAGCAGTTCTTC
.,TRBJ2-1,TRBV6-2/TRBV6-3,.,CASSYSILVGTPHEQFF,TGTGCCAGCAGTTACTCCATACTCGTTGGAACCCCCCATGAGCAGTTCTTC
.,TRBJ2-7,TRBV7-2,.,CASSLQEGSTYEQYF,TGTGCCAGCAGCTTACAAGAGGGATCGACCTACGAGCAGTACTTC
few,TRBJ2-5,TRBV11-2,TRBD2,CASTITLARQETQYF,TGTGCCAGCACCATAACACTAGCGCGCCAAGAGACCCAGTACTTC
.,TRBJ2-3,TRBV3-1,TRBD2,CASSQDVAGPTDTQYF,TGTGCCAGCAGCCAAGATGTAGCGGGGCCGACAGATACGCAGTATTTT
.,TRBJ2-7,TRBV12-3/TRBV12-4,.,CASSPIRADEQYF,TGTGCCAGCAGTCCCATTCGGGCGGACGAGCAGTACTTC
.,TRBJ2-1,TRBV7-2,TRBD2,CASSLETSGDNEQFF,TGTGCCAGCAGCTTAGAGACTAGCGGGGACAATGAGCAGTTCTTC
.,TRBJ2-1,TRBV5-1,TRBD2,CASSLMASGAYNEQFF,TGCGCCAGCAGCTTGATGGCTAGCGGGGCTTACAATGAGCAGTTCTTC